A single sample is the source of the 19 T cell receptor beta chains below, sequenced in a study of tumor-infiltrating lymphocytes in primary liver carcinoma. Both blood RNA, taken from unsorted whole blood, and germline DNA were extracted. A constant-region primer served to make TCR beta cDNA from around 540 ng total RNA. Slightly modified ARM-PCR served as the procedure for the TCR beta libraries. These libraries came from three rounds of nested multiplex PCR. It was with TRBV1-TRBV30 forward primers and a C-beta reverse primer that the first two PCR rounds were run, at roughly 11 cycles each. TCRdb reprocessed the multiplex PCR reads via MiXCR and lists one record per CDR3 protein. The table records just over 300,000 distinct CDR3 sequences, 50% to 75% of them present only once. Sequences were obtained from peripheral blood. The receptor set was obtained from a woman aged 25 to 45 with primary liver carcinoma and hepatitis B virus infection.

A remark on this clonotype: A much larger clonotype is one base distant, so this may be a read error. The chain uses TRBV4-1 and TRBJ2-7, with TRBD1 matching 7 bases. There are 15 residues in the CDR3. From germline, CDR1 is MGHRA and CDR2 YSYEKL. In DNA form, the CDR3 reads TGCGTCAGCAGCCAAGAACAGGGGCTGAGGTACGAGCAGTACTTC. Amino acids: CVSSQEQGLRYEQYF.

Points on this clonotype: One end of the junction fails to match germline, which may point to a read error. This chain joins TRBV27 and TRBJ1-5; D is undetermined. The germline CDR1 and CDR2 sequences are MNHEY and SMNVEV (reference sequence). This CDR3 comprises 13 residues. The CDR3 DNA is TGTGCCAGCAGTTTCGCCGCCAATCAACCCCAGCATTTT. This encodes CASSFAANQPQHF.

Turning to this clonotype: Since a much larger clone is just one base distant, this may be a read error. V and J are TRBV6-1 and TRBJ2-2, with TRBD2 matching over 12 bases. Germline lookup yields CDR1 MNHNS and CDR2 SASEGT. The length of the CDR3 is 16 residues. The CDR3 DNA follows: TGTGCCAGCAGCCGTGGACTAGCGGGAAAGGCCGGGGAGCTGCTTTTT. Translating it yields CASSRGLAGKAGELLF.

This clonotype was seen many times. V usage is TRBV10-3 and J usage is TRBJ1-5, with D hard to call. The CDR3 is made up of 17 amino acids. Trimming took off 11 bases at V and 0 bases at J, with 23 bases between the two ends. In germline, CDR1 is ENHRY, CDR2 SYGVKD. The CDR3: CAPLRAQGPYSNQPQHF. The CDR3 DNA is TGTGCCCCATTACGGGCACAAGGGCCATATAGCAATCAGCCCCAGCATTTT.

This chain connects TRBV11-2 to TRBJ2-3, with a tentative D call TRBD2 (5 bases). Germline V lookup: CDR1 SGHAT, CDR2 FQNNGV. Trimming shortened V by 9 bases and J by 2 bases, and 24 bases separated the two germline ends. The CDR3 totals 17 residues. CDR3 in amino acids: CARSPSGSGGYTDTQYF. CDR3 nucleotide sequence: TGTGCCAGGAGCCCAAGCGGTTCAGGCGGATACACAGATACGCAGTATTTT.

The chain carries TRBV10-3 and TRBJ2-7; tentatively, D is TRBD1 (6 bases). Looked up from germline, CDR1 is ENHRY and CDR2 is SYGVKD. V was shortened by 3 bases and J by 7 bases, with 16 bases between the two germline ends. This CDR3 region has 14 residues. CDR3 protein: CAISDETGQAEQYF. The CDR3, as DNA: TGTGCCATCAGTGACGAAACGGGACAAGCGGAGCAGTACTTC.

The V call is TRBV6-2 or TRBV6-3, the J call TRBJ2-7; the match to TRBD2 covers 12 bases. Unmatched junction bases numbered 9, after V lost 2 bases and J lost 4 bases. The CDR3 contains 17 residues. Germline values: CDR1 MNHEY, CDR2 SVGEGT. CDR3 residues: CASSYPTSGGDRYEQYF. Written as DNA, the CDR3 is TGTGCCAGCAGTTACCCGACTAGCGGGGGAGATAGATACGAGCAGTACTTC.

The V gene is TRBV7-8, the J gene TRBJ1-1; D is undetermined. This CDR3 spans 14 amino acids. Looked up from germline, CDR1 is SGHVS and CDR2 is FQNEAQ. Trimming pared 5 bases from V and 1 base from J, leaving 11 bases between. CDR3 in DNA: TGTGCCAGCAGCCGGCGGACGGAGAACACTGAAGCTTTCTTT. Encoded protein: CASSRRTENTEAFF.

Notes on this clonotype: A single base separates this from a much larger clone, so it may be a read error. CDR3: CASSQEPGDPYNEQLF. For the CDR3, the DNA is TGCGCCAGCAGCCAAGAGCCAGGGGATCCCTACAATGAGCAGCTCTTC. The chain couples TRBV4-1 to TRBJ2-1; D is possibly TRBD1 (6 bases). The CDR3 has 16 residues. The germline gives CDR1 MGHRA, CDR2 YSYEKL.

Notes on this clonotype: This may come from a read error, since a much larger clone is one base off. The J gene is TRBJ1-3, the V gene TRBV12-3 or TRBV12-4, with D possibly TRBD1 on 6 matching bases. The CDR3 has 19 residues. Between the trimmed V and J ends, which lost 6 bases and 2 bases, there was a span of 26 bases. The CDR3 sequence is CASRSSPGTQSFPGNTIYF. The CDR3 DNA follows: TGTGCCAGCAGGTCCTCCCCCGGGACACAATCCTTCCCTGGAAACACCATATATTTT.

Note on this clonotype: A junction end diverges from the germline sequence, so it may reflect a read error. V gene TRBV4-2 combines with J gene TRBJ2-5; D might be TRBD2 (6 bases). This CDR3 is 14 amino acids long. CDR1 is LGHNA, CDR2 YNFKEQ, per germline. CDR3 bases: TGTGCCAGCAGTCAAGCCGGGGGTTTAGAGGCCCAGTACTTT. Its translation: CASSQAGGLEAQYF.

This clonotype was counted a single time. Since a much larger clone is just one base distant, this may be a read error. The chain couples TRBV6-1 to TRBJ2-7; D call uncertain. CDR1 and CDR2 from the germline V gene are MNHNS and SASEGT. This CDR3 is 16 amino acids long. The CDR3 DNA sequence: TGTGCCAGCGGTGATCGACGGCGGCGGATCTCCTACGAGCAGTACTTC. Translating it yields CASGDRRRRISYEQYF.

The chain uses TRBV4-1 and TRBJ2-6; D possibly corresponds to TRBD1 (5 bases). The V end lost 1 base, the J end lost 2 bases, and 12 bases lay between the germline ends. The CDR3 consists of 17 residues. CDR1 is MGHRA, CDR2 YSYEKL, per germline. CDR3 bases: TGCGCCAGCAGCCAAGTAGGGGCAGGGACTGGGGCCAACGTCCTGACTTTC. This encodes CASSQVGAGTGANVLTF.

This clonotype has a handful of counts. The chain is built from TRBV7-9 and TRBJ1-1; the D is unclear. Trimming cost V 3 bases and J 1 base, with 3 bases left between them. CDR1 and CDR2 from the germline V gene are SEHNR and FQNEAQ (reference sequence). This CDR3 contains 12 residues. The CDR3 nucleotides are TGTGCCAGCAGCTTTCCGAACACTGAAGCTTTCTTT. This translates into CASSFPNTEAFF.

Regarding this clonotype: This may stem from a read error, because a much larger clone lies one nucleotide away. The rearrangement links TRBV12-3 or TRBV12-4 to TRBJ2-5; D not certain. The V gene lost 6 bases and the J gene lost 7 bases, with 12 bases spanning the gap. The CDR3 loop spans 12 amino acids. The CDR3 DNA reads TGTGCCAGCAGCCTGACCTCGGGGACCCAGTACTTC. Residues: CASSLTSGTQYF.

This sequence joins TRBV28 and TRBJ1-4, with a weak D call TRBD1 (5 bases). From germline, CDR1 is MDHEN and CDR2 SYDVKM. The length of the CDR3 is 15 residues. Trimming pared 6 bases from V and 5 bases from J, leaving 16 bases between. The CDR3 protein is CASRPIGAGNEKLFF. DNA of the CDR3: TGTGCCAGCAGACCCATTGGGGCAGGGAATGAAAAACTGTTTTTT.

Comment on this clonotype: Given a much more abundant clone one base away, this may be a read error. The chain couples TRBV12-3 or TRBV12-4 to TRBJ2-1, with 7 bases lining up with TRBD2. CDR3 length equals 16 residues. As DNA, the CDR3 is TGTGCCGGCAGTCAGCGAGCGGGACGCGGGATCGATGAGCAGTTCTTC. This encodes CAGSQRAGRGIDEQFF.

On this clonotype: This may be a read error, as it is one base from a much larger clone. The chain joins TRBV12-3 or TRBV12-4 to TRBJ2-1; D is undetermined. The CDR3 covers 13 residues. CDR3 bases: TGTACCAGCAGTTTGGGTCCTTTGGGTGAGCAGTTCTTC. Encoded protein: CTSSLGPLGEQFF.

This chain connects TRBV5-5 to TRBJ1-1; weak D call: TRBD1 (5 bases). The CDR3 length is 16 residues. Germline CDR1 SGHKS, CDR2 YYEKEE (reference sequence). Trimming stripped 3 bases from V and 0 bases from J, with 15 bases between. The CDR3: CASSSGDRRLNTEAFF. The CDR3 DNA follows: TGTGCCAGCAGCTCCGGGGACCGACGGTTGAACACTGAAGCTTTCTTT.